The 14 T cell receptor beta chains given below trace back to one sample, sequenced in a study of T cells in localized non-small cell lung cancer. The table came from immunoSEQ multiplex PCR; TCRdb's copy has only in-frame clones and leaves some out. The data hold 15,000 to 20,000 clones, with roughly 90% observed a single time. The sequencing used peripheral blood, collected before any cancer treatment. These TCRs come from a female donor of 60 years or more with stage III squamous cell lung carcinoma.

V and J are TRBV19 and TRBJ2-1; unclear D gene. Germline CDR1 and CDR2: LNHDA and SQIVND (reference sequence). V was trimmed by 10 bases and J by 0 bases, leaving 22 bases between them. This CDR3 is built from 17 residues. This CDR3 reads CATLRSVGVGSYNEQFF. The CDR3 DNA follows: TGTGCCACCCTGAGGAGTGTTGGGGTAGGCTCCTACAATGAGCAGTTCTTC.

J is TRBJ2-3 and V is TRBV18, with a tentative D call TRBD2 (7 bases). CDR3 size: 17 residues. V was cut by 1 base and J by 4 bases, with 18 bases left in between. Germline lookup yields CDR1 KGHSH and CDR2 LQKENI. In DNA, the CDR3 is TGTGCCAGCTCACCACTGCCCCCGGGGGGCAACTCAGATACGCAGTATTTT. It encodes CASSPLPPGGNSDTQYF.

This chain joins TRBV4-1 and TRBJ1-5, with 8 nucleotides matching TRBD1. CDR3 length: 16 residues. CDR1 and CDR2 from the germline V gene are MGHRA and YSYEKL. The V gene end was trimmed by 0 bases and the J gene end by 7 bases; junction bases not matched to a gene: 8. This CDR3 reads CASSQDPGGLGQPQHF. The CDR3 DNA reads as TGCGCCAGCAGCCAAGACCCAGGGGGCCTAGGACAGCCCCAGCATTTT.

This sequence joins TRBV4-2 and TRBJ2-2, with 8 bases fitting TRBD2. Germline V lookup: CDR1 LGHNA, CDR2 YNFKEQ. This CDR3 spans 17 amino acids. Trimming removed 4 bases from V and 6 bases from J; junction bases left unmatched: 13. The CDR3 here is CASSLNAGGNWAGELFF. CDR3 coding DNA: TGTGCCAGCAGCCTTAATGCGGGGGGCAACTGGGCCGGGGAGCTGTTTTTT.

The V call is TRBV28, the J call TRBJ2-3; tentatively, D is TRBD2 (6 bases). The length of the CDR3 is 16 residues. CDR1 and CDR2 from the germline V gene are MDHEN and SYDVKM. The V gene lost 4 bases and the J gene lost 1 base, with 15 bases spanning the gap. Written as DNA, the CDR3 is TGTGCCAGCAGTTCTCCCAGGGCTAGCGGCACAGATACGCAGTATTTT. Amino acid sequence: CASSSPRASGTDTQYF.

The gene calls are TRBV7-2 and TRBJ1-1; the D is unclear. Trimming stripped 0 bases from V and 7 bases from J, with 9 bases between. This CDR3 has 13 amino acids. Germline V lookup: CDR1 SGHTA, CDR2 FQGNSA. The CDR3 protein is CASSLAEGGEAFF. CDR3 sequence (DNA): TGTGCCAGCAGCTTAGCCGAGGGTGGTGAAGCTTTCTTT.

V gene TRBV11-2 combines with J gene TRBJ1-1; tentatively, D is TRBD1 (5 bases). The V gene lost 1 base and the J gene lost 4 bases, with 16 bases spanning the gap. The CDR3 length is 16 residues. Looked up from germline, CDR1 is SGHAT and CDR2 is FQNNGV. The CDR3 DNA sequence: TGTGCCAGCAGCTTAGGGGCATCAGGGTTTGGCACTGAAGCTTTCTTT. Translated, it gives CASSLGASGFGTEAFF.

V and J are TRBV5-5 and TRBJ1-4; 7 nucleotides align to TRBD1. Germline assignment: CDR1 SGHKS and CDR2 YYEKEE (reference sequence). This CDR3 region has 12 residues. J lost 10 bases, V lost 3 bases, and 3 bases had no gene match. The CDR3, as DNA: TGTGCCAGCAGCTATCAGGGGGGAAAACTGTTTTTT. Translating gives CASSYQGGKLFF.

V gene TRBV5-6 combines with J gene TRBJ2-7; 7 nucleotides agree with TRBD2. The CDR3 is made up of 14 amino acids. Per germline, CDR1 SGHDT and CDR2 YYEEEE. V lost 2 bases to trimming and J lost 3 bases; unmatched junction nucleotides: 5. CDR3 amino acids: CASSFGGSGYEQYF. In DNA, the CDR3 is TGTGCCAGCAGCTTTGGCGGGAGTGGCTACGAGCAGTACTTC.

In DNA form, the CDR3 reads TGTGCCAGTAGATCCCCGGGACAGGGGAATGAAAAACTGTTTTTT. This translates into CASRSPGQGNEKLFF. V is TRBV19 and J is TRBJ1-4; 10 positions match TRBD1. The germline gives CDR1 LNHDA, CDR2 SQIVND (reference sequence). This CDR3 comprises 15 residues. J was trimmed by 5 bases and V by 6 bases; bases with no gene match: 6.

This rearrangement joins TRBV6-4 to TRBJ2-3; TRBD1 aligns across 8 bases. V lost 6 bases and J lost 4; bases outside the gene matches: 6. There are 14 residues in the CDR3. Germline V gene sequence: CDR1 MRHNA, CDR2 SNTAGT. The CDR3 DNA is TGTGCCAGCAGGGTCGACAGGGGCTCAGATACGCAGTATTTT. Encoded protein: CASRVDRGSDTQYF.

The chain couples TRBV6-1 to TRBJ1-5, with D tentatively TRBD1 (5 bases). The germline CDR1 and CDR2 sequences are MNHNS and SASEGT. The germline V and J ends were trimmed by 6 bases and 3 bases, with 12 bases remaining between them. The CDR3 runs 14 residues. CDR3 in amino acids: CASRETVANQPQHF. CDR3 DNA sequence: TGTGCCAGCAGGGAGACAGTGGCCAATCAGCCCCAGCATTTT.

This chain links TRBV4-2 with TRBJ2-1; 9 bases are a match to TRBD2. Losses at the gene ends were 0 bases for V and 4 bases for J; bases not matched to a gene: 4. The CDR3 sequence is 16 residues long. Germline CDR1 and CDR2: LGHNA and YNFKEQ. CDR3 sequence (DNA): TGTGCCAGCAGCCAAGAAACTAGCGGGCCATACAATGAGCAGTTCTTC. It encodes CASSQETSGPYNEQFF.

This chain links TRBV21-1 with TRBJ2-7; the listed D gene, TRBD2, was not tested against the DNA. TRBV21-1 is assigned pseudogene status. The CDR3 loop spans 17 amino acids. The chain's CDR3 is CASSTTSGGARSYEQYF. The CDR3 DNA reads as TGTGCCAGCAGCACTACTAGCGGGGGGGCCCGCTCCTACGAGCAGTACTTC.